This note documents a single T cell receptor (beta chain) sequence. Its antigen remains unidentified. Trimming took 1 base from V and 4 from J, leaving 14 bases between them. Germline V gene data show CDR1 as SGHTA and CDR2 as FQGTGA. CDR3 size: 15 residues. The data stem from a study of T-cell memory formation after mild COVID-19. Each CDR3 protein gets one entry after TCRdb re-called the 5' RACE reads with MiXCR. Of 100,000 to 150,000 distinct CDR3 sequences listed, approximately 17% were seen once; the top ten hold approximately 4.7%. Findings of the study overall: Within pre-infection memory, some responding clones were found, suggesting cross-reactive memory joined. Of the contracting clones, CD4+ ones lay mainly in CM and EM, and CD8+ ones in EMRA. Clones contracting across day 15 to 85 had a balanced CD4/CD8 profile; later expanding clones leaned CD4+.

This chain links TRBV7-3 with TRBJ2-7, with D perhaps given as TRBD1 or TRBD2 (5 bases each). The TCR comes from a young man who had mild COVID-19 (a few samples of this study predate the infection). Cell type and time point are not known. The sequenced sample consisted of PBMCs or a T cell subset sorted from them (not recorded which). The CDR3 DNA follows: TGTGCCAGCAGCTTAATGGTGGGGCGCGGGTACGAGCAGTACTTC. The encoded protein is CASSLMVGRGYEQYF.